A single T cell receptor (beta chain) is shown here with its context. Its cognate antigen is unknown. A much larger clone is a single base away; this may be a read error. From the 5' RACE reads, TCRdb called clonotypes with MiXCR, one entry per CDR3 protein. The sample gives approximately 1.8 million distinct CDR3 sequences, under 35% of which show up once; around 0.3% is in the top ten. The record originates from a study of identical twins. Study results and limitations: Twins' excess sharing was less marked for out-of-frame beta sequences.

This CDR3 is 14 amino acids long. Looked up from germline, CDR1 is SGHRS and CDR2 is YFSETQ. This rearrangement joins TRBV5-1 to TRBJ2-5, with D unclear. Source material: cord blood. The clonotype comes from a newborn girl in good health. The CDR3 DNA reads TGCGCCAGCAGCTTGGCCTTGTACCAAGGGACCCAGTACTTC. As protein: CASSLALYQGTQYF.